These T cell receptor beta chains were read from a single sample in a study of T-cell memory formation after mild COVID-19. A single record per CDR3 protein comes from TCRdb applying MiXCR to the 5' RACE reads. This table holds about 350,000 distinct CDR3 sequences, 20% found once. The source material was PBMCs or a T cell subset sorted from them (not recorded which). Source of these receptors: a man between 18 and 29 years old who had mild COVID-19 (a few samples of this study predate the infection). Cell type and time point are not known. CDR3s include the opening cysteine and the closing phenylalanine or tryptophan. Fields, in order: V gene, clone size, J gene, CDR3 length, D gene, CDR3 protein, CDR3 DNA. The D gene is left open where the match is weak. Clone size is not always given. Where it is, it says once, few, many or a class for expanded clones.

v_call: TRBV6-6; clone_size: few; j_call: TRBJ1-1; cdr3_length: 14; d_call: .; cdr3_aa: CASSYLLSNTEAFF; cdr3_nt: TGTGCCAGCAGTTACCTACTCTCCAACACTGAAGCTTTCTTT
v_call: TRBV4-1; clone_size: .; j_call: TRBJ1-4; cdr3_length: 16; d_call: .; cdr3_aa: CASSQERQGRNEKLFF; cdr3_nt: TGCGCCAGCAGCCAAGAGAGGCAGGGCCGTAATGAAAAACTGTTTTTT
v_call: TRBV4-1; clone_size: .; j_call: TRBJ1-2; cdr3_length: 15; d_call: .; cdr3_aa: CASSHPDRFNYGYTF; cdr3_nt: TGCGCCAGCAGCCATCCGGATAGATTCAACTATGGCTACACCTTC
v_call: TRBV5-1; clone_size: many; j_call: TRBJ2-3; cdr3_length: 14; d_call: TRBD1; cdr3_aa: CASSPDRGADTQYF; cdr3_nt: TGCGCCAGCAGCCCGGACAGGGGCGCAGATACGCAGTATTTT
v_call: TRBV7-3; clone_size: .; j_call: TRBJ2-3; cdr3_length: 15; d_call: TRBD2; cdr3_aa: CASSLNGGGVDTQYF; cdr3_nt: TGTGCCAGCAGCTTAAATGGCGGGGGGGTTGATACGCAGTATTTT
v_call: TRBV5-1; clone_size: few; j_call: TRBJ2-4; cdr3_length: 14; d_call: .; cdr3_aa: CASTPGGGSGIQYF; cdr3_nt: TGCGCCAGCACCCCCGGTGGGGGGTCAGGCATTCAGTACTTC
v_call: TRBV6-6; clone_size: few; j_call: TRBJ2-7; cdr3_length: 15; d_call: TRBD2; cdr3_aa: CASSYPPGGMYEQYF; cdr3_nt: TGTGCCAGCAGTTACCCGCCCGGGGGGATGTACGAGCAGTACTTC
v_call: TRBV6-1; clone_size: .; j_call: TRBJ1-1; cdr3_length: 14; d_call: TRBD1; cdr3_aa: CASSEAGTENEAFF; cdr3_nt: TGTGCCAGCAGTGAAGCGGGGACAGAAAATGAAGCTTTCTTT
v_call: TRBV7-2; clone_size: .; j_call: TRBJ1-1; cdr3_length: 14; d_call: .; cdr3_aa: CASSLEGRGTEAFF; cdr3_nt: TGTGCCAGCAGCTTAGAAGGGCGTGGTACTGAAGCTTTCTTT
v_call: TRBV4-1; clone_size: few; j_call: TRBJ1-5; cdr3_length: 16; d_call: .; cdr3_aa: CASSQDHWAVGQPQHF; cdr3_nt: TGCGCCAGCAGCCAAGATCATTGGGCAGTGGGTCAGCCCCAGCATTTT
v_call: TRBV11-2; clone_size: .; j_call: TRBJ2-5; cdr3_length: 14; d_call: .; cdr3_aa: CASSLFGYQETQYF; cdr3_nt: TGTGCCAGCAGCTTATTCGGGTACCAAGAGACCCAGTACTTC
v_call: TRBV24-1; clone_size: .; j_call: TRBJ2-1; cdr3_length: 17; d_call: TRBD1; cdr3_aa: CATSDTQNRGRGNEQFF; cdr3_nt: TGTGCCACCAGTGACACGCAAAACAGGGGCCGGGGCAATGAGCAGTTCTTC
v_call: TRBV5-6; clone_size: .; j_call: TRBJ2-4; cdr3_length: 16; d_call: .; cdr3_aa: CASSFTLGDAKNIQYF; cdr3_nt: TGTGCCAGCAGCTTTACCCTAGGGGACGCCAAAAACATTCAGTACTTC
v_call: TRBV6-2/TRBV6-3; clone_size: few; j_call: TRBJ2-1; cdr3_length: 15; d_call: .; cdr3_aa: CASSYRPSSYNEQFF; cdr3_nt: TGTGCCAGCAGTTACCGGCCGAGCTCCTACAATGAGCAGTTCTTC
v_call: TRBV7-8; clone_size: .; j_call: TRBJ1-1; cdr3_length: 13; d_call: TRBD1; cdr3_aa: CASSLGQRAEAFF; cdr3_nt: TGTGCCAGCAGCCTGGGACAGAGGGCTGAAGCTTTCTTT
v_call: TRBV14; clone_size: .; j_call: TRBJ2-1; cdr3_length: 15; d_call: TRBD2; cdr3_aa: CASSQVAGGLAEQFF; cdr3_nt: TGTGCCAGCAGCCAAGTAGCGGGGGGGCTTGCTGAGCAGTTCTTC
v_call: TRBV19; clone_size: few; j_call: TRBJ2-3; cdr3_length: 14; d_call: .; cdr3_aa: CASSARTAPDTQYF; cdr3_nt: TGTGCCAGTAGTGCGCGGACGGCCCCAGATACGCAGTATTTT
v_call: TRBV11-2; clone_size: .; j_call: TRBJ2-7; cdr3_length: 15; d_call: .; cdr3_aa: CASSSHGVPTYEQYF; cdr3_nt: TGTGCCAGCAGCTCCCACGGGGTACCCACCTACGAGCAGTACTTC
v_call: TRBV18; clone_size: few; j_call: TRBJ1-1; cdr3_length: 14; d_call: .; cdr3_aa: CASSPLESNTEAFF; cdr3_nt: TGTGCCAGCTCACCTCTCGAATCGAACACTGAAGCTTTCTTT
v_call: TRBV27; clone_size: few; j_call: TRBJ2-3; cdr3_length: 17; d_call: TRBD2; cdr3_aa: CASSPPRTSGSTDTQYF; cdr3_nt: TGTGCCAGCAGTCCCCCCCGGACTAGCGGGAGCACAGATACGCAGTATTTT
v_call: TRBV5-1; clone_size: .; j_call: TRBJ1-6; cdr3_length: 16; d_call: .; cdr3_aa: CASSLSPDRPNSPLDF; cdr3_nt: TGCGCCAGCAGCTTGAGCCCTGACAGACCCAATTCACCCCTCGACTTT
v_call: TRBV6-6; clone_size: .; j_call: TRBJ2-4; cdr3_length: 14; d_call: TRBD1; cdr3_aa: CASSYSTGGNIQYF; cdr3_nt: TGTGCCAGCAGTTACTCGACAGGGGGGAACATTCAGTACTTC
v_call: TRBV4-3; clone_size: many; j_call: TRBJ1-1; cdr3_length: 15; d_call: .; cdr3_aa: CASSHPDRRDTEAFF; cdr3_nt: TGCGCCAGCAGCCACCCCGACAGGCGAGACACTGAAGCTTTCTTT
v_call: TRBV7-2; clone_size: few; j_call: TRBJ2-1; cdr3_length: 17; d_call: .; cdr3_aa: CASSSYVTSLVTGEQFF; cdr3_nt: TGTGCCAGCAGCTCGTATGTGACTAGTTTGGTTACGGGTGAGCAGTTCTTC
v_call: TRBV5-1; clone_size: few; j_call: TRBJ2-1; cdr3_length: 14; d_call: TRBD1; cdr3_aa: CATQTRWDSYEQFF; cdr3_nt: TGCGCCACCCAAACACGCTGGGACAGCTATGAGCAGTTCTTC
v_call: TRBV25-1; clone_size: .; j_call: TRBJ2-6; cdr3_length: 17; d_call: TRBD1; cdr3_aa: CASSETGGSSGANVLTF; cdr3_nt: TGTGCCAGCAGCGAGACAGGGGGAAGCTCTGGGGCCAACGTCCTGACTTTC
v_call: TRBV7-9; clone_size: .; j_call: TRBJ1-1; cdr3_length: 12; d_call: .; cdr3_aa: CASTVDVTEAFF; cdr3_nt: TGTGCCAGCACCGTAGACGTCACTGAAGCTTTCTTT
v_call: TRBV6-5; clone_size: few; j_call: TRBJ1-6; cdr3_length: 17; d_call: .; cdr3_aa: CASSYGGLSSYNSPLHF; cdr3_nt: TGTGCCAGCAGTTACGGAGGACTGAGCTCCTATAATTCACCCCTCCACTTT
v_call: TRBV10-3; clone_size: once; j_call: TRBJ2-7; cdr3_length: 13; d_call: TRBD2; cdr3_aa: CAISAVGGGEQYF; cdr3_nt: TGTGCCATCAGTGCGGTGGGGGGGGGAGAGCAGTACTTC
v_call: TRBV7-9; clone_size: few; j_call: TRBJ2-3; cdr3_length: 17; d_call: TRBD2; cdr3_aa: CASSSTRAGASTDTQYF; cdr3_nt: TGTGCCAGCAGCTCGACACGAGCGGGGGCCTCCACAGATACGCAGTATTTT
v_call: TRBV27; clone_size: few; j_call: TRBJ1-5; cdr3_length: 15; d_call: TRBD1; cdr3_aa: CASSLSTTGGKPQHF; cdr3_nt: TGTGCCAGCAGTTTATCCACAACAGGGGGCAAGCCCCAGCATTTT
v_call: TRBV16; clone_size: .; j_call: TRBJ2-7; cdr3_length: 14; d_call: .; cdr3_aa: CASSQSLQAYEQYF; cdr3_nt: TGTGCCAGCAGCCAATCATTACAGGCCTACGAGCAGTACTTC
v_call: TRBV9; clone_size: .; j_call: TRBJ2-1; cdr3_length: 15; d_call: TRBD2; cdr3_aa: CASSAGLAGDNEQFF; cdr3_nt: TGTGCCAGCAGCGCGGGACTAGCGGGGGACAATGAGCAGTTCTTC
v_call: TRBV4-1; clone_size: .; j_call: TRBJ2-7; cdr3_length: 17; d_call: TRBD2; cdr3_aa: CASSQGQGGGIVYEQYF; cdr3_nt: TGCGCCAGCAGCCAAGGTCAGGGCGGGGGGATCGTCTACGAGCAGTACTTC
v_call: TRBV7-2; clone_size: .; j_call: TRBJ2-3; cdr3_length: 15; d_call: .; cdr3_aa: CASSLASFQGYTQYF; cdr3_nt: TGTGCCAGCAGCTTAGCCTCCTTCCAGGGGTATACGCAGTATTTT
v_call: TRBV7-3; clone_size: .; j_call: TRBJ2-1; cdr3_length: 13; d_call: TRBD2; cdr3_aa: CASSGGGYNEQFF; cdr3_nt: TGTGCCTCCTCGGGGGGGGGCTACAATGAGCAGTTCTTC
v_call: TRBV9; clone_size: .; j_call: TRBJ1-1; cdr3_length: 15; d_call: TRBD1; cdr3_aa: CASSASTGGAGEAFF; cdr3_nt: TGTGCCAGCAGCGCCTCCACAGGGGGCGCGGGTGAAGCTTTCTTT